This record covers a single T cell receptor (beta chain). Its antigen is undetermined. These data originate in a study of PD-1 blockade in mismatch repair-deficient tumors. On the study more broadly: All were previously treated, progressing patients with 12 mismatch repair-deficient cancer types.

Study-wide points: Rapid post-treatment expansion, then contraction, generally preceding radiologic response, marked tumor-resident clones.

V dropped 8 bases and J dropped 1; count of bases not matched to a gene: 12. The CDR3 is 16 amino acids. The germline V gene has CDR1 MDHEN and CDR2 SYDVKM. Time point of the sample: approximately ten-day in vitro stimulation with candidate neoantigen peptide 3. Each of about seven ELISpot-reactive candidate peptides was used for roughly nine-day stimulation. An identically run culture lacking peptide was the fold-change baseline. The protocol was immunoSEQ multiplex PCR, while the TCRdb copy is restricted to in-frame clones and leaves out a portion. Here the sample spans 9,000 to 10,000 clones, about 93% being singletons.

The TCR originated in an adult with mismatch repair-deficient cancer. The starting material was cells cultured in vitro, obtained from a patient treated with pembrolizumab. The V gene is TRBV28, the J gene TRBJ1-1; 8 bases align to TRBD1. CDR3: CASFFTRTGPNTEAFF. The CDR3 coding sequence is TGTGCCAGCTTTTTTACCCGGACAGGGCCGAACACTGAAGCTTTCTTT.